There are many counts of the clone carrying this TCR beta chain. The CDR3 covers 14 residues. CDR1 and CDR2 from the germline V gene are SQVTM and ANQGSEA. V lost 7 bases and J lost 4, with 19 bases in between. The data stem from a study of CDR3 diversity in severe acne. TCRdb re-derived calls from the PCR reads in MiXCR, one entry per CDR3 protein. The repertoire holds approximately 77,000 distinct CDR3 sequences, with around 54% as singletons. The TCR was taken from a male donor with severe acne vulgaris. Sequencing was done on a sample of blood. The chain couples TRBV29-1 to TRBJ1-2; the D gene is possibly TRBD1 (6 bases). CDR3 in amino acids: CSARELQGGYGYTF. CDR3 DNA: TGCAGCGCCCGAGAGCTACAAGGGGGCTATGGCTACACCTTC. The variable domain in full, completed from reference TRBV29-1 and TRBJ1-2, reads SAVISQKPSRDICQRGTSLTIQCQVDSQVTMMFWYRQQPGQSLTLIATANQGSEATYESGFVIDKFPISRPNLTFSTLTVSNMSPEDSSIYLCSARELQGGYGYTFGSGTRLTVV.